The clone carrying this T cell receptor (beta chain) was detected ten times or more. Germline V lookup: CDR1 SGDLS, CDR2 YYNGEE. This CDR3 has 13 residues. Trimming shortened V by 0 bases and J by 1 base, and 3 bases separated the two germline ends. The authors built bulk TCR libraries by previously described methods with listed TCR primers. Using its own MiXCR run on the PCR reads, TCRdb lists one record per CDR3 protein. The sample yields more than 450,000 distinct CDR3 sequences, around 21% seen once. These data come from a study of molecular identifiers for immune sequencing clone quantification. The receptor comes from a human donor in good health. Some libraries in this study had Jurkat cell RNA spiked in. This chain connects TRBV9 to TRBJ2-3, with D hard to call. Sequenced sample: naive CD8+ T cells from blood, with Jurkat cell RNA spiked in. The subset was: FACS-sorted CD8+CD4-CCR7+CD45RA+ naive T cells. The CDR3 sequence: CASSVGGTDTQYF. As DNA, the CDR3 is TGTGCCAGCAGCGTAGGGGGCACAGATACGCAGTATTTT. Combining the CDR3 with reference TRBV9 and TRBJ2-3 gives the whole variable domain DSGVTQTPKHLITATGQRVTLRCSPRSGDLSVYWYQQSLDQGLQFLIQYYNGEERAKGNILERFSAQQFPDLHSELNLSSLELGDSALYFCASSVGGTDTQYFGPGTRLTVL.